Detailed here is one T cell receptor beta chain. The data were taken from a study of blood T cell repertoires in COVID-19. Study-level background: Nucleic acid was either cDNA or gDNA, and it came from T cells, B-cell-depleted T cells, or PBMCs.

The CDR3 is made up of 13 amino acids. With 2 bases removed from V and 8 bases from J, the gap between germline ends came to 10 bases. Per germline, CDR1 KGHSH and CDR2 LQKENI. Per the study methods: Scientists estimated how many nucleated cells there were by amplifying reference gene primers. Using immunoSEQ multiplex PCR, the repertoire was profiled, and TCRdb retains in-frame clones only, with some absent. D and trimming come from the DNA, and the V and J calls and clone size come from that table. The repertoire holds 250,000 to 350,000 clones, with around 91% as singletons. This sequence originates from a woman under 30 with acute COVID-19. Sequencing used PBMCs or T cells enriched from blood (not recorded which). This chain uses TRBV18 with TRBJ2-1; D is ambiguous. CDR3 residues: CASSPFLGDEQFF. The CDR3 DNA follows: TGTGCCAGCTCACCATTTTTGGGCGATGAGCAGTTCTTC. The full variable domain, its missing parts supplied by reference TRBV18 and TRBJ2-1, is NAGVMQNPRHLVRRRGQEARLRCSPMKGHSHVYWYRQLPEEGLKFMVYLQKENIIDESGMPKERFSAEFPKEGPSILRIQQVVRGDSAAYFCASSPFLGDEQFFGPGTRLTVL.